The 14 T cell receptor beta chains reported below all come from one sample, sequenced in a study of T cell responses to AZD1222 COVID-19 vaccine. The assay was immunoSEQ multiplex PCR, and TCRdb's table has in-frame clones only and misses some. Of roughly 120,000 clones in the sample, 80% to 90% were seen once. The sample was peripheral blood, taken on day 0 of AZD1222 vaccination. These receptors all come from an adult in good health.

The rearrangement uses TRBV30 and TRBJ1-2; perhaps TRBD1 as D (5 bases). The V gene's germline CDR1 is GTSNPN and CDR2 SVGIG (reference sequence). The V and J ends lost 7 bases and 8 bases respectively, with 20 bases between them. The CDR3 runs to 13 residues. The CDR3 nucleotides read TGTGCCTTTAATAGGGACCAGACTACAGGCTACACCTTC. Amino acids: CAFNRDQTTGYTF. Together with reference TRBV30 and TRBJ1-2, the CDR3 gives the full variable domain: SQTIHQWPATLVQPVGSPLSLECTVEGTSNPNLYWYRQAAGRGLQLLFYSVGIGQISSEVPQNLSASRPQDRQFILSSKKLLLSDSGFYLCAFNRDQTTGYTFGSGTRLTVV.

J is TRBJ2-3 and V is TRBV7-9; D gene uncertain. The length of the CDR3 is 16 residues. V lost 1 base, J lost 2 bases, and 13 bases lay in between. Germline CDR1 reads SEHNR; CDR2 reads FQNEAQ (reference sequence). CDR3 nucleotide sequence: TGTGCCAGCAGCTTAGGCCAGGCGGTTAACACAGATACGCAGTATTTT. Translated: CASSLGQAVNTDTQYF.

This clone was seen only once. The genes are TRBV7-3 and TRBJ2-3; no firm D call. V lost 5 bases, J lost 3 bases, and 6 bases lay in between. The CDR3 spans 12 residues. Germline assignment: CDR1 SGHTA and CDR2 FQGTGA. CDR3 DNA: TGTGCCAGCAGCGACGGGACAGATACGCAGTATTTT. It specifies CASSDGTDTQYF.

This chain uses TRBV7-3 with TRBJ2-1; 8 nucleotides match TRBD2. The V gene end was trimmed by 4 bases and the J gene end by 6 bases; junction bases not matched to a gene: 5. Looked up from germline, CDR1 is SGHTA and CDR2 is FQGTGA. The CDR3 has 14 residues. Written as DNA, the CDR3 is TGTGCCAGCAGCTCCACGGCGGGAGGCAATGAGCAGTTCTTC. Protein product: CASSSTAGGNEQFF.

The chain has TRBV4-2 and TRBJ2-2; TRBD2 aligns across 7 bases. V gave up 1 base and J gave up 4 bases; unmatched junction bases: 6. This CDR3 has 16 amino acids. Germline V gene lookup returns CDR1 LGHNA and CDR2 YNFKEQ. For the CDR3, the DNA is TGTGCCAGCAGCCAAGCGGGGACTATAGTCACCGGGGAGCTGTTTTTT. It yields the protein CASSQAGTIVTGELFF.

This clone was picked up one time. The rearrangement uses TRBV29-1 and TRBJ2-1; D is perhaps TRBD1 or TRBD2 (7 bases each). Trimming took off 3 bases at V and 1 base at J, with 16 bases between the two ends. This CDR3 contains 16 residues. Germline CDR1 is SQVTM and CDR2 is ANQGSEA. The CDR3 here is CSVEGGTVQSYNEQFF. Written as DNA, the CDR3 is TGCAGCGTTGAGGGGGGGACAGTTCAGTCCTACAATGAGCAGTTCTTC.

J is TRBJ2-5 and V is TRBV5-4; 7 bases align to TRBD2. The CDR3 is 15 residues long. V trimming: 3 bases; J trimming: 6 bases; junction bases outside the gene matches: 11. Germline V gives CDR1 SGHNT, CDR2 YYREEE (reference sequence). CDR3 bases: TGTGCCAGCAGCTATGGACTAGGGGTTATACAGACCCAGTACTTC. It specifies CASSYGLGVIQTQYF. The entire variable domain, with the rest obtained from reference TRBV5-4 and TRBJ2-5, is as follows: ETGVTQSPTHLIKTRGQQVTLRCSSQSGHNTVSWYQQALGQGPQFIFQYYREEENGRGNFPPRFSGLQFPNYSSELNVNALELDDSALYLCASSYGLGVIQTQYFGPGTRLLVL.

V is TRBV18 and J is TRBJ1-6; D may be TRBD1 (6 bases). This CDR3 is built from 15 residues. Trimming took off 3 bases at V and 10 bases at J, with 16 bases between the two ends. From germline, CDR1 is KGHSH and CDR2 LQKENI. The CDR3 nucleotides are TGTGCCAGCTCACCCGGAGGGGCAGGGGTATCACCCCTCCACTTT. Its translation is CASSPGGAGVSPLHF.

The chain uses TRBV6-5 and TRBJ2-7, with D unresolved. Germline V lookup: CDR1 MNHEY, CDR2 SVGAGI. Trimming removed 0 bases at V and 0 bases at J, with 9 bases between. CDR3 length equals 15 residues. The CDR3 DNA is TGTGCCAGCAGTTACTCGAACGGAGTCTCCTACGAGCAGTACTTC. Its translation is CASSYSNGVSYEQYF.

DNA for the CDR3: TGTGCCAGCAGCCCTACCGGGACAGGGGCAGCGTTTGGCGGGGAGCTGTTTTTT. Translation: CASSPTGTGAAFGGELFF. The gene calls are TRBV9 and TRBJ2-2; the match to TRBD1 covers 10 bases. V lost 4 bases, J lost 7 bases, and 16 bases stayed unmatched. The CDR3 runs to 18 residues. Germline V CDR1 and CDR2: SGDLS, YYNGEE. The whole variable domain, filled in from reference TRBV9 and TRBJ2-2, reads DSGVTQTPKHLITATGQRVTLRCSPRSGDLSVYWYQQSLDQGLQFLIQYYNGEERAKGNILERFSAQQFPDLHSELNLSSLELGDSALYFCASSPTGTGAAFGGELFFGEGSRLTVL.

This chain connects TRBV7-3 to TRBJ2-7; TRBD2 matches at 13 bases. Unmatched junction bases numbered 7, after V lost 4 bases and J lost 7 bases. This CDR3 is built from 15 residues. Germline CDR1 SGHTA, CDR2 FQGTGA. CDR3 region: CASSSGLAGVQEQYF. In nucleotides, the CDR3 is TGTGCCAGCAGCTCAGGACTAGCGGGAGTTCAAGAGCAGTACTTC.

This chain joins TRBV7-2 and TRBJ1-2; tentative D call: TRBD1 (6 bases). The V end lost 5 bases, the J end lost 1 base, and 8 bases lay between the germline ends. Germline loops: CDR1 SGHTA, CDR2 FQGNSA. The CDR3 is 13 residues long. The CDR3 sequence is CASSPRGNYGYTF. As DNA, the CDR3 is TGTGCCAGCAGCCCCAGGGGTAACTATGGCTACACCTTC.

V usage is TRBV19 and J usage is TRBJ2-7, with D perhaps TRBD2 (7 bases). V was shortened by 3 bases and J by 2 bases, with 17 bases between the two germline ends. Germline loops: CDR1 LNHDA, CDR2 SQIVND (reference sequence). The CDR3 is 16 residues long. The chain's CDR3 is CASSIRGASQTYEQYF. DNA of the CDR3: TGTGCCAGTAGTATTCGGGGGGCTAGCCAAACCTACGAGCAGTACTTC.

As concerns this clone: The same CDR3 also results from other DNA sequences found in this sample. The CDR3 coding sequence is TGTGCCAGCAGCCTTAGCGGGAGAACAGATACGCAGTATTTT. Translation gives CASSLSGRTDTQYF. The V call is TRBV28, the J call TRBJ2-3; 9 positions match TRBD2. The germline gives CDR1 MDHEN, CDR2 SYDVKM. Trimming at V came to 6 bases and at J to 3 bases, leaving 4 bases not matched to a gene. This CDR3 spans 14 amino acids.